This section outlines one T cell receptor beta chain sequence together with its context. These data belong to a study of technical replicates of blood from a few donors. Deletions cut 6 bases from V and 5 bases from J, with 11 bases between. Germline V gene sequence: CDR1 MDHEN, CDR2 SYDVKM. The CDR3 totals 12 residues. Generated by immunoSEQ multiplex PCR, the TCRdb table keeps only in-frame clones and is missing some. The sample includes about 83,000 clones, about 97% of them seen just once. Sequencing was performed on T cells isolated from PBMCs. The receptor was isolated from a human donor in good health. This rearrangement joins TRBV28 to TRBJ2-7, with D perhaps TRBD2 (5 bases). The CDR3 coding sequence is TGTGCCAGCAGGAGGACTTTAAACGAGCAGTACTTC. Amino acids: CASRRTLNEQYF.